This TCR beta chain is from a study of T cell changes during pregnancy in multiple sclerosis. Repertoires were generated with immunoSEQ multiplex PCR, while TCRdb's copy carries only in-frame clones and drops some. Here the sample spans tens of thousands of clones, around 90% being singletons. V gave up 2 bases and J gave up 0 bases; unmatched junction bases: 7. This CDR3 is 17 amino acids long. From germline, CDR1 is SGHTA and CDR2 FQGNSA. The TCR sequence derives from a female donor in good health, enrolled as a control in a pregnancy study. The chain uses TRBV7-2 and TRBJ2-3; 8 bases line up with TRBD2. This material consisted of peripheral blood, taken in the first trimester of pregnancy. For the CDR3, the DNA is TGTGCCAGCAGCTTATTGGGCGGGGGGATCAGCACAGATACGCAGTATTTT. It yields the protein CASSLLGGGISTDTQYF.